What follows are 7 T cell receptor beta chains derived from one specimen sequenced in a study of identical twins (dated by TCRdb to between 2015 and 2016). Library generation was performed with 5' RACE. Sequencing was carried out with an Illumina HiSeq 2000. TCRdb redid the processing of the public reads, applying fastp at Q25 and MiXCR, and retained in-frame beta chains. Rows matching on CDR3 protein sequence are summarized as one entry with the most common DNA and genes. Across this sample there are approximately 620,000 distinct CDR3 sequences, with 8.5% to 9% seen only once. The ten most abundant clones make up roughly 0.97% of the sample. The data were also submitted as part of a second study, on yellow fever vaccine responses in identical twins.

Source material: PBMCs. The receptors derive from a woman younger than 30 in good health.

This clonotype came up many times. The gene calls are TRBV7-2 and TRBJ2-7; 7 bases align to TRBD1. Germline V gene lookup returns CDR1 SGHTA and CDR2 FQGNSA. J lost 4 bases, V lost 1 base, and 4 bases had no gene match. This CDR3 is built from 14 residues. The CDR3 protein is CASSLDHRGYEQYF. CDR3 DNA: TGTGCCAGCAGCTTAGATCACAGGGGATACGAGCAGTACTTC.

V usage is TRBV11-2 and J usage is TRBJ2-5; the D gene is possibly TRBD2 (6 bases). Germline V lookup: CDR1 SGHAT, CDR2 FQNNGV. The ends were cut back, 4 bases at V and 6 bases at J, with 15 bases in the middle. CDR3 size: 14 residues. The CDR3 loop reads CASSSGTGVQTQYF. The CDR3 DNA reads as TGTGCCAGCAGCTCCGGGACGGGGGTACAGACCCAGTACTTC.

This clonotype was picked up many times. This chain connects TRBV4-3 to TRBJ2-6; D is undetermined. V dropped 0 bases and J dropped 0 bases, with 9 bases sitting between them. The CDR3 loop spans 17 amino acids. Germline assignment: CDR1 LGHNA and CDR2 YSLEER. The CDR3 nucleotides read TGCGCCAGCAGCCAAGATCTTCGACTCTCTGGGGCCAACGTCCTGACTTTC. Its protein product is CASSQDLRLSGANVLTF.

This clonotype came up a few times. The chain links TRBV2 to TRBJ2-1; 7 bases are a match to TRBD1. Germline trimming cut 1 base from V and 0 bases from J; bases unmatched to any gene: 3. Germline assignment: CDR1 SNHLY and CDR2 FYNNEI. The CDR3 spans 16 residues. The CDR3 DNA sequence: TGTGCCAGCAGTGAAGACAGGGGACCCTCCTACAATGAGCAGTTCTTC. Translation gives CASSEDRGPSYNEQFF.

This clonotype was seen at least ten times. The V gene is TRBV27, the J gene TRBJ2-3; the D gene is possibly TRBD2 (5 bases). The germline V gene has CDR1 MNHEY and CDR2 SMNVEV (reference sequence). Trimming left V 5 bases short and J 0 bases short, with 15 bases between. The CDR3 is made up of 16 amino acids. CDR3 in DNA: TGTGCCAGCAGTCCGAGGAGGACGGCTAGCACAGATACGCAGTATTTT. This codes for CASSPRRTASTDTQYF.

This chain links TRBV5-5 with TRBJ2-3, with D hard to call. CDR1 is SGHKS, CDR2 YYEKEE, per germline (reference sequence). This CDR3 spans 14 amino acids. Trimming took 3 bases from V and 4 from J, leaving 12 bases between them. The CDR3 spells CASSSGWAPDTQYF. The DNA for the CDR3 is TGTGCCAGCAGCTCAGGATGGGCTCCAGATACGCAGTATTTT.

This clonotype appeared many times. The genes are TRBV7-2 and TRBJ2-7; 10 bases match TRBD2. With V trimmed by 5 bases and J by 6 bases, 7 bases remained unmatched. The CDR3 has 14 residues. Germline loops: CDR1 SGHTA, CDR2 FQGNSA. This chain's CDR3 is CASSVSGGSVEQYF. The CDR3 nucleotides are TGTGCCAGCAGCGTTAGCGGGGGGTCGGTCGAGCAGTACTTC. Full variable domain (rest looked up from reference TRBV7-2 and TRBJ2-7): GAGVSQSPSNKVTEKGKDVELRCDPISGHTALYWYRQSLGQGLEFLIYFQGNSAPDKSGLPSDRFSAERTGGSVSTLTIQRTQQEDSAVYLCASSVSGGSVEQYFGPGTRLTVT.